This entry lists 24 T cell receptor beta chains sequenced from one sample in a study of blood T cell repertoires in COVID-19. The data were produced by immunoSEQ multiplex PCR, yet TCRdb's version contains in-frame clones alone and is incomplete. The sample holds under 200,000 clones, just over 90% seen once. Sequenced: peripheral blood. These receptors were obtained from a man between 18 and 29 years old with COVID-19, enrolled during active disease.

V gene TRBV10-3 combines with J gene TRBJ2-2; 15 bases line up with TRBD2. In germline, CDR1 is ENHRY, CDR2 SYGVKD. The CDR3 is made up of 16 amino acids. J was trimmed by 0 bases and V by 11 bases; bases with no gene match: 4. The CDR3 loop reads CALRTSGRANTGELFF. CDR3 in DNA: TGTGCCTTAAGGACTAGCGGGAGGGCGAACACCGGGGAGCTGTTTTTT.

The chain employs TRBV6-5 and TRBJ1-2; possibly TRBD1 for D (6 bases). V lost 7 bases to trimming and J lost 5 bases, with 11 bases between them. CDR1 is MNHEY and CDR2 is SVGAGI in the germline V gene. There are 12 residues in the CDR3. In DNA form, the CDR3 reads TGTGCCAGCACGGTAGGGGGATATGGCTACACCTTC. Protein: CASTVGGYGYTF.

This rearrangement joins TRBV27 to TRBJ1-2; TRBD1 matches at 11 bases. CDR3 length: 15 residues. Germline CDR1 MNHEY, CDR2 SMNVEV (reference sequence). Germline trimming cut 2 bases from V and 4 bases from J; bases unmatched to any gene: 3. The CDR3 loop is CASSLGQGAIYGYTF. The CDR3 nucleotides are TGTGCCAGCAGTTTAGGACAGGGGGCCATCTATGGCTACACCTTC.

V is TRBV21-1 and J is TRBJ1-2; the table's TRBD1 call for D was not verified on the DNA. TRBV21-1 is a listed pseudogene. CDR3 length: 16 residues. In DNA, the CDR3 is TGTGCCAGCAGCAAAGGGGAGGGACAGGGGGACTATGGCTACACCTTC. Its translation: CASSKGEGQGDYGYTF.

The CDR3 coding sequence is TGCGCCAGCAGCTCCGACAGGGGCGGGACTCCCCTCCACTTT. Its translation: CASSSDRGGTPLHF. The V call is TRBV5-1, the J call TRBJ1-6, with 8 bases fitting TRBD1. Germline V gene lookup returns CDR1 SGHRS and CDR2 YFSETQ. This CDR3 is 14 amino acids long. J was trimmed by 13 bases and V by 3 bases; bases with no gene match: 9.

This chain connects TRBV27 to TRBJ1-5; D possibly corresponds to TRBD1 (5 bases). Trimming cost V 6 bases and J 2 bases, with 17 bases left between them. This CDR3 region has 16 residues. The germline CDR1 and CDR2 sequences are MNHEY and SMNVEV (reference sequence). DNA of the CDR3: TGTGCCAGCAGGCGCAGGTGGGGGGAGGGCAATCAGCCCCAGCATTTT. Translating it yields CASRRRWGEGNQPQHF.

This clone was found a few times. The chain links TRBV6-2 or TRBV6-3 to TRBJ2-1, with TRBD2 matching over 13 bases. The CDR3 covers 16 residues. Germline CDR1 reads MNHEY; CDR2 reads SVGEGT. V lost 4 bases, J lost 8 bases, and 8 bases stayed unmatched. The CDR3 region is CASSSHRLAGGDEQFF. CDR3 nucleotides: TGTGCCAGCAGTTCCCACCGACTAGCGGGAGGAGATGAGCAGTTCTTC.

Note on this clone: Mismatch with germline at one junction end may stem from a read error. V gene TRBV7-2 combines with J gene TRBJ1-4, with 8 nucleotides matching TRBD1. Looked up from germline, CDR1 is SGHTA and CDR2 is FQGNSA. This CDR3 spans 15 amino acids. CDR3 DNA sequence: TGTGCCAGCAGCTTAGCCGGGACAGGAGATGAAAAACTGCTTTTT. Translating it yields CASSLAGTGDEKLLF.

This chain connects TRBV20-1 to TRBJ1-5, with TRBD1 matching 7 bases. V dropped 3 bases and J dropped 3; count of bases not matched to a gene: 5. The CDR3 covers 14 residues. The germline gives CDR1 DFQATT, CDR2 SNEGSKA (reference sequence). CDR3 residues: CSASGDRTNQPQHF. The CDR3 DNA follows: TGCAGTGCTAGTGGGGACAGAACCAATCAGCCCCAGCATTTT.

The V gene is TRBV15, the J gene TRBJ1-5; D uncertain. Trimming took off 4 bases at V and 5 bases at J, with 6 bases between the two ends. This CDR3 region has 12 residues. Germline CDR1 and CDR2: LNHNV and YYDKDF (reference sequence). This CDR3 reads CATSIQYQPQHF. CDR3 DNA sequence: TGTGCCACCAGCATACAGTATCAGCCCCAGCATTTT.

This rearrangement joins TRBV2 to TRBJ1-3; 8 nucleotides match TRBD1. V lost 6 bases to trimming and J lost 0 bases; unmatched junction nucleotides: 7. The germline V gene has CDR1 SNHLY and CDR2 FYNNEI. The CDR3 contains 16 residues. The CDR3 coding sequence is TGTGCCAGCAGCACTGGACAGGGCTACTCTGGAAACACCATATATTTT. Translating it yields CASSTGQGYSGNTIYF.

The chain links TRBV19 to TRBJ1-5; D not resolved. Germline CDR1 LNHDA, CDR2 SQIVND (reference sequence). This CDR3 has 15 amino acids. V was shortened by 3 bases and J by 0 bases, with 9 bases between the two germline ends. The CDR3 DNA reads as TGTGCCAGTAGTATGGGCCGGTTTAGCAATCAGCCCCAGCATTTT. The encoded protein is CASSMGRFSNQPQHF.

The chain links TRBV14 to TRBJ2-5; 8 bases line up with TRBD1. Germline V gene sequence: CDR1 SGHDN, CDR2 FVKESK. The CDR3 is 15 residues long. The V gene end was trimmed by 7 bases and the J gene end by 3 bases; junction bases not matched to a gene: 10. CDR3 bases: TGTGCCAGCACCCGGCGGGGACAGGAGAAAGAGACCCAGTACTTC. Its translation: CASTRRGQEKETQYF.

There are a few counts of this clone. The chain employs TRBV3-1 (or the pseudogene TRBV3-2) and TRBJ2-1, with 8 nucleotides matching TRBD2. The germline V gene has CDR1 LGHDT and CDR2 YNNKEL (reference sequence). The CDR3 contains 14 residues. The V and J ends lost 4 bases and 6 bases, in that order; junction bases with no gene match: 5. In DNA, the CDR3 is TGTGCCAGCAGCCGATTAGCGGGGCGCAATGAGCAGTTCTTC. Protein sequence: CASSRLAGRNEQFF.

This clone was counted a single time. CDR3 sequence reads: CSVGRVNTEAFF. In DNA form, the CDR3 reads TGCAGCGTTGGGAGGGTGAACACTGAAGCTTTCTTT. This sequence joins TRBV29-1 and TRBJ1-1, with unresolved D. Germline values: CDR1 SQVTM, CDR2 ANQGSEA. CDR3 size: 12 residues. The germline V and J ends were trimmed by 4 bases and 0 bases, with 6 bases remaining between them. Full variable domain (remainder filled in from reference TRBV29-1 and TRBJ1-1): SAVISQKPSRDICQRGTSLTIQCQVDSQVTMMFWYRQQPGQSLTLIATANQGSEATYESGFVIDKFPISRPNLTFSTLTVSNMSPEDSSIYLCSVGRVNTEAFFGQGTRLTVV.

Only a few counts were recorded for this clone. This sequence joins TRBV12-3 or TRBV12-4 and TRBJ1-2, with a possible D match to TRBD1 (5 bases). V was cut by 7 bases and J by 14 bases, with 17 bases left in between. The CDR3 covers 11 residues. CDR3 DNA sequence: TGTGCCAGCACTCATGGGGGGTTCGGGACCTTC. Protein: CASTHGGFGTF.

J is TRBJ2-7 and V is TRBV3-1 (or the pseudogene TRBV3-2); D unclear. The germline V gene has CDR1 LGHDT and CDR2 YNNKEL (reference sequence). V was pared by 0 bases and J by 4 bases, with 19 bases between. This CDR3 is 17 amino acids long. The CDR3 region is CASSQDDSSLDGYEQYF. The DNA for the CDR3 is TGTGCCAGCAGCCAAGATGACTCCTCCCTGGATGGGTACGAGCAGTACTTC.

This sequence joins TRBV6-5 and TRBJ2-7; 9 bases align to TRBD2. Unmatched junction bases numbered 5, after V lost 2 bases and J lost 0 bases. Germline-derived CDR1 and CDR2 are MNHEY and SVGAGI. This CDR3 is 16 amino acids long. The CDR3 here is CASSYRGGRASYEQYF. The CDR3 nucleotides read TGTGCCAGCAGTTACCGGGGCGGGAGGGCCTCCTACGAGCAGTACTTC.

This chain links TRBV10-2 with TRBJ2-2; D may be TRBD1 (5 bases). The germline CDR1 and CDR2 sequences are WSHSY and SAAADI. The CDR3 sequence is 14 residues long. Trimming removed 5 bases at V and 0 bases at J, with 7 bases between. The CDR3 is CASSRGSNTGELFF. The DNA of the CDR3 is TGCGCCAGCAGTAGGGGTTCGAACACCGGGGAGCTGTTTTTT.

V gene TRBV28 combines with J gene TRBJ1-5; D perhaps matches TRBD1 (5 bases). Trimming took 6 bases from V and 5 from J, leaving 11 bases between them. Germline V gives CDR1 MDHEN, CDR2 SYDVKM. CDR3 length: 13 amino acids. This chain's CDR3 is CASSRVGDQPQHF. The CDR3 DNA reads TGTGCCAGCAGCAGGGTAGGCGATCAGCCCCAGCATTTT.

V usage is TRBV5-1 and J usage is TRBJ2-7; 15 nucleotides match TRBD2. CDR1 is SGHRS and CDR2 is YFSETQ in the germline V gene. Losses at the gene ends were 3 bases for V and 1 base for J; bases not matched to a gene: 8. This CDR3 has 18 residues. The CDR3 DNA sequence: TGCGCCAGCAGCTCGACGGGACTAGCGGGAGGAGGATCCTACGAGCAGTACTTC. Amino acid sequence: CASSSTGLAGGGSYEQYF.

This clone was seen a handful of times. V and J are TRBV24-1 and TRBJ2-1, with 16 positions matching TRBD2. The length of the CDR3 is 17 residues. Germline trimming cut 4 bases from V and 6 bases from J; bases unmatched to any gene: 5. Germline CDR1 is KGHDR and CDR2 is SFDVKD. The CDR3 here is CATSDGTSGRAGNEQFF. The CDR3 DNA sequence: TGTGCCACCAGTGACGGGACTAGCGGGAGGGCCGGCAATGAGCAGTTCTTC.

The chain has TRBV15 and TRBJ2-1; the D gene is possibly TRBD2 (5 bases). The CDR3 has 17 residues. Trimming pared 0 bases from V and 3 bases from J, leaving 15 bases between. Germline values: CDR1 LNHNV, CDR2 YYDKDF (reference sequence). CDR3 coding DNA: TGTGCCACCAGCAGAGATACGAGCGGCATTATCTACAATGAGCAGTTCTTC. Its translation: CATSRDTSGIIYNEQFF. The whole variable domain, remainder taken from reference TRBV15 and TRBJ2-1, is DAMVIQNPRYQVTQFGKPVTLSCSQTLNHNVMYWYQQKSSQAPKLLFHYYDKDFNNEADTPDNFQSRRPNTSFCFLDIRSPGLGDTAMYLCATSRDTSGIIYNEQFFGPGTRLTVL.

As regards this clone: At one end, the junction sequence differs from germline, possibly due to a read error. The chain links TRBV15 to TRBJ1-4; 7 nucleotides agree with TRBD1. Germline V CDR1 and CDR2: LNHNV, YYDKDF (reference sequence). CDR3 size: 14 residues. The CDR3: CATSAYGTAEKLLF. Here the CDR3 DNA reads TGTGCCACCAGTGCCTACGGGACAGCTGAAAAACTGCTTTTT.